The next 13 T cell receptor beta chains were all read from a single sample in a study of shared clonotypes between healthy human individuals. The assay was immunoSEQ multiplex PCR, and TCRdb's table has in-frame clones only and misses some. The sample includes around 440,000 clones, around 77% of them seen just once. Sequencing was done on a sample of PBMCs. These receptors all stem from a woman between 35 and 50 years old in good health. Some clones in this sample may be carry-over from other donors' samples.

V gene TRBV10-3 combines with J gene TRBJ2-5; no clear D. Germline V gene sequence: CDR1 ENHRY, CDR2 SYGVKD. V was pared by 2 bases and J by 2 bases, with 6 bases between. The CDR3 is 13 amino acids. CDR3 sequence reads: CAISERVQETQYF. The DNA for the CDR3 is TGTGCCATCAGTGAGAGGGTACAAGAGACCCAGTACTTC.

This clone has a count of ten or more. Within the sample, other DNA sequences also encode this same CDR3. The rearrangement uses TRBV28 and TRBJ2-7; a possible D gene is TRBD1 (6 bases). The CDR3 is 14 residues long. Germline lookup yields CDR1 MDHEN and CDR2 SYDVKM. Deletions cut 7 bases from V and 4 bases from J, with 17 bases between. The CDR3 loop reads CASTQGGTPYEQYF. The CDR3 DNA follows: TGTGCCAGCACCCAAGGGGGAACTCCTTACGAGCAGTACTTC.

The chain has TRBV27 and TRBJ2-6, with 9 bases fitting TRBD1. V trimming: 6 bases; J trimming: 13 bases; junction bases outside the gene matches: 13. Germline V gene sequence: CDR1 MNHEY, CDR2 SMNVEV (reference sequence). The CDR3 is 15 residues long. CDR3 nucleotide sequence: TGTGCCAGCAGGAGACCGGGACAGGGTCGGGGAGTCCTGACTTTC. Protein product: CASRRPGQGRGVLTF.

The chain is built from TRBV7-2 and TRBJ2-5, with TRBD1 matching 9 bases. Per the germline V gene, CDR1 is SGHTA and CDR2 is FQGNSA. The CDR3 totals 15 residues. The ends lost 5 bases at V and 5 bases at J; junction bases unmatched: 9. The CDR3 DNA reads TGTGCCAGCAGCCACGGAGGGACAGGGTTTGAGACCCAGTACTTC. The encoded protein is CASSHGGTGFETQYF.

The chain is built from TRBV20-1 and TRBJ2-5; no clear D. Germline V gene data show CDR1 as DFQATT and CDR2 as SNEGSKA (reference sequence). V gave up 3 bases and J gave up 5 bases, with 7 bases separating them. This CDR3 comprises 11 residues. The CDR3 region has the DNA TGCAGTGCTAGTCACTGGGAGACCCAGTACTTC. Translation: CSASHWETQYF.

The chain combines TRBV6-1 with TRBJ2-2; TRBD1 matches 7 bases. V shed 2 bases and J 6 bases; nucleotides not matched to a gene: 9. The CDR3 is 16 residues long. Germline V gives CDR1 MNHNS, CDR2 SASEGT. CDR3 residues: CASSELSGGLSGELFF. CDR3 nucleotides: TGTGCCAGCAGTGAACTTTCAGGGGGTTTATCCGGGGAGCTGTTTTTT.

For the CDR3, the DNA is TGTGCCAGCAGCGTGGGAGCCCTCAGTGGCAATGAGCAGTTCTTC. This codes for CASSVGALSGNEQFF. J is TRBJ2-1 and V is TRBV9, with D possibly TRBD2 on 5 matching bases. CDR3 length: 15 amino acids. Between the trimmed V and J ends, which lost 2 bases and 6 bases, there was a span of 15 bases. Germline lookup yields CDR1 SGDLS and CDR2 YYNGEE.

The gene calls are TRBV4-3 and TRBJ2-7; 7 bases map to TRBD2. Germline assignment: CDR1 LGHNA and CDR2 YSLEER. CDR3 length equals 15 residues. J gave up 4 bases and V 3 bases, and 9 bases lay outside the gene matches. In DNA form, the CDR3 reads TGCGCCAGCAGCCAGGCCCTGACTAGCATTTACGAGCAGTACTTC. Amino acids: CASSQALTSIYEQYF.

This rearrangement joins TRBV9 to TRBJ2-5; a weak D match, TRBD1 (5 bases). The CDR3 contains 14 residues. Germline V lookup: CDR1 SGDLS, CDR2 YYNGEE. V lost 3 bases and J 1 base, leaving 10 bases between the germline ends. Here the CDR3 DNA reads TGTGCCAGCAGCGCAAGGACATTCCAAGAGACCCAGTACTTC. Amino acids: CASSARTFQETQYF.

This chain links TRBV5-4 with TRBJ2-3; D is tentatively TRBD1 or TRBD2 (5 bases each). The germline V and J ends were trimmed by 4 bases and 2 bases, with 11 bases remaining between them. This CDR3 has 14 amino acids. Looked up from germline, CDR1 is SGHNT and CDR2 is YYREEE (reference sequence). The CDR3 coding sequence is TGTGCCAGCAGCCAACCGGGGACCACAGATACGCAGTATTTT. Its protein product is CASSQPGTTDTQYF.

This clone has ten or more counts. V gene TRBV10-2 combines with J gene TRBJ2-7; TRBD2 agrees at 9 bases. J lost 2 bases, V lost 8 bases, and 10 bases had no gene match. Per the germline V gene, CDR1 is WSHSY and CDR2 is SAAADI. The CDR3 loop spans 15 amino acids. The CDR3 DNA follows: TGCGCCAGCGAGGCTAGCGGGATCCAAACCTACGAGCAGTACTTC. It codes for CASEASGIQTYEQYF.

The chain links TRBV28 to TRBJ1-2; D remains ambiguous. The CDR3 loop spans 15 amino acids. CDR1 and CDR2 (germline): MDHEN, SYDVKM. V lost 2 bases, J lost 7 bases, and 17 bases lay in between. The CDR3 protein is CASSLRLGWFGGYTF. CDR3 nucleotide sequence: TGTGCCAGCAGTTTAAGGCTTGGGTGGTTCGGTGGCTACACCTTC.

The sample holds one count of this clone. The V and J genes are TRBV28 and TRBJ2-5; D might be TRBD1 (5 bases). The germline CDR1 and CDR2 sequences are MDHEN and SYDVKM. This CDR3 is built from 13 residues. Trimming shortened V by 6 bases and J by 3 bases, and 11 bases separated the two germline ends. CDR3 protein: CASRRTPKETQYF. The CDR3 DNA sequence: TGTGCCAGCAGACGGACACCTAAAGAGACCCAGTACTTC.